This record looks at one TCR beta chain sequence and its context. The antigen is unknown. The sorting of naive CD8 T cells used the CD8+CD4-CCR7+CD45RA+ phenotype. TCRdb reprocessed the PCR reads via MiXCR and lists one record per CDR3 protein. Here the sample spans 40,000 to 45,000 distinct CDR3 sequences, about 19% being singletons. This sample stems from a study of molecular identifiers for immune sequencing clone quantification. Background on the study: Five portions were made in replicates from RNA of roughly 20,000 or 100,000 naive CD8 cells, and four underwent sequencing.

Points from the study as a whole: It was shown that clones above 20 RNA copies held over 99% of effector molecules, but under 1% in naive cells.

The length of the CDR3 is 14 residues. V lost 5 bases and J 5 bases, leaving 12 bases between the germline ends. Sample: naive CD8+ T cells from blood, with Jurkat cell RNA spiked in. Subset described: FACS-sorted CD8+CD4-CCR7+CD45RA+ naive T cells. The sequence was obtained from a human donor in good health. Some libraries in this study had Jurkat cell RNA spiked in. The V call is TRBV12-3 or TRBV12-4, the J call TRBJ2-2, with D possibly TRBD1 on 5 matching bases. The CDR3 protein is CASSEIAGTGELFF. CDR3 DNA sequence: TGTGCCAGCAGTGAAATAGCAGGGACCGGGGAGCTGTTTTTT.